This T cell receptor (beta chain) was obtained from a study of somatic mutations in cytotoxic T cells in rheumatoid arthritis. The CDR3 is made up of 13 amino acids. From germline, CDR1 is SEHNR and CDR2 FQNEAQ (reference sequence). Between the trimmed V and J ends, which lost 1 base and 4 bases, there was a span of 4 bases. Repertoires were generated with immunoSEQ multiplex PCR, while TCRdb's copy carries only in-frame clones and drops some. The sample contains about 17,000 clones, roughly 72% of which appear only once. The sample taken for sequencing was CD8+ T cells sorted from blood. The chain has TRBV7-9 and TRBJ2-2; D gene unclear. The sequence derives from a man aged 55 to 70 in good health. The CDR3 DNA is TGTGCCAGCAGCTTAGGCGGCACCGGGGAGCTGTTTTTT. Translation: CASSLGGTGELFF.